This T cell receptor (beta chain) was profiled in a study of PD-1 blockade in classical Hodgkin lymphoma. All patients relapsed after autologous stem cell transplantation, and brentuximab vedotin exposure varied. The V end lost 5 bases, the J end lost 2 bases, and 16 bases lay between the germline ends. The CDR3 length is 17 residues. Germline assignment: CDR1 MNHEY and CDR2 SMNVEV (reference sequence). Here immunoSEQ multiplex PCR was the method, and the copy in TCRdb shows in-frame clones only, minus some. The sample consists of about 12,000 clones, 75% to 95% of them appearing once. This material consisted of peripheral blood mononuclear cells (PBMCs), taken at baseline. This chain links TRBV27 with TRBJ1-6, with TRBD1 as a possible D gene (5 bases). The source of this sequence is a human donor with classical Hodgkin lymphoma. Here the CDR3 reads CASSRDRTSTYNSPLHF. The DNA for the CDR3 is TGTGCCAGCAGTCGCGACAGAACTAGTACCTATAATTCACCCCTCCACTTT.